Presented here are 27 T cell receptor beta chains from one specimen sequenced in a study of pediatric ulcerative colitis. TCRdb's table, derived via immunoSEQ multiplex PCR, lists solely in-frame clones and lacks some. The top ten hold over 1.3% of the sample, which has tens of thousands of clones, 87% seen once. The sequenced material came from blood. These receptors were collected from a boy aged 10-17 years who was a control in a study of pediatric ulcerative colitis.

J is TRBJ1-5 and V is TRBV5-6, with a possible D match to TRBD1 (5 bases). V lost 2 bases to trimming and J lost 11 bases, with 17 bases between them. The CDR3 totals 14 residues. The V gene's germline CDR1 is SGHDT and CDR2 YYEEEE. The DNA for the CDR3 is TGTGCCAGCAGCTTAGGGACGGCCGTCGCGGCCCAGCATTTT. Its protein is CASSLGTAVAAQHF.

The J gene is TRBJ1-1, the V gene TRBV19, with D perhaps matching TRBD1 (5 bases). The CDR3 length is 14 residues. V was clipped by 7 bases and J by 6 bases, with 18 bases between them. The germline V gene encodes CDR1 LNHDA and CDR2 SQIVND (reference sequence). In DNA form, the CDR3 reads TGTGCCAGTATGGAGGGGCGCTTCGGCCCTGAAGCTTTCTTT. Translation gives CASMEGRFGPEAFF.

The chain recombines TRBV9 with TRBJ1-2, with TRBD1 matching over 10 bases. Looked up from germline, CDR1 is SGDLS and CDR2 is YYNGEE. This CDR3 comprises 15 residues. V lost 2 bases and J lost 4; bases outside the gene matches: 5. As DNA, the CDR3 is TGTGCCAGCAGCGTTAGGGACAGGGGCTTCTATGGCTACACCTTC. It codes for CASSVRDRGFYGYTF.

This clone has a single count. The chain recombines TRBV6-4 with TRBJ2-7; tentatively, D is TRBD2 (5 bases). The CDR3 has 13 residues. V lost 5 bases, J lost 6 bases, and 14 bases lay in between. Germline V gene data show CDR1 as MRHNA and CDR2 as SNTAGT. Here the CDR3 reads CASSSDSRSEQYF. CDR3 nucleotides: TGTGCCAGCAGTTCGGACTCCCGGTCCGAGCAGTACTTC.

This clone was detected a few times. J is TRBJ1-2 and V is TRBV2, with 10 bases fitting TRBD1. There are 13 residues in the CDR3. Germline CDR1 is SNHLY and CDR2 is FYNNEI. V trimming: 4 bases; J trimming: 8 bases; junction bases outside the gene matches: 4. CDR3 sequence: CASSVWDRGGYTF. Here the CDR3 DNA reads TGTGCCAGCAGTGTCTGGGACAGGGGAGGCTACACCTTC. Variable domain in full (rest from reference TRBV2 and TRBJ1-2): EPEVTQTPSHQVTQMGQEVILRCVPISNHLYFYWYRQILGQKVEFLVSFYNNEISEKSEIFDDQFSVERPDGSNFTLKIRSTKLEDSAMYFCASSVWDRGGYTFGSGTRLTVV.

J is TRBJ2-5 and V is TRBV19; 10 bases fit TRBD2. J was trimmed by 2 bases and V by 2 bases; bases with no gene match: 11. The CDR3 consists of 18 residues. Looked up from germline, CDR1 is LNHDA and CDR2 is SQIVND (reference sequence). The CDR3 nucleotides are TGTGCCAGTAGTATATCGCTAGCGGGAGTAGTGGGGCAAGAGACCCAGTACTTC. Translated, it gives CASSISLAGVVGQETQYF.

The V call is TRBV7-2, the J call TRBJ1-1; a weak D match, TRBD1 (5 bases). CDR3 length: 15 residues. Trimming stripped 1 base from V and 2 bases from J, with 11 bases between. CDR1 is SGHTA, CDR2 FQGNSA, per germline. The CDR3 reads CASSLVGGVNTEAFF. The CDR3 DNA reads TGTGCCAGCAGCTTAGTCGGGGGGGTAAACACTGAAGCTTTCTTT.

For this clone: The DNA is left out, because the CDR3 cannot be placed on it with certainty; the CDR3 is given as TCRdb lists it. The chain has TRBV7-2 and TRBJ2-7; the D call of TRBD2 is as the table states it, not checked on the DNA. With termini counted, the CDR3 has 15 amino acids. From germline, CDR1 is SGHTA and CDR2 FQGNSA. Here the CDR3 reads CASILDGGLGYEQYF.

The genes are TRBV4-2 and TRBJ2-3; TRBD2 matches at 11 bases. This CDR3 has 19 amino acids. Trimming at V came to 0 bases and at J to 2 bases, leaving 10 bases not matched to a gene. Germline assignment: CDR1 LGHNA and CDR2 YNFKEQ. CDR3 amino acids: CASSQESWTSGWLTDTQYF. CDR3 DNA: TGTGCCAGCAGCCAAGAGAGTTGGACTAGCGGGTGGCTCACAGATACGCAGTATTTT.

The CDR3 bases are TGTGCCAGCTCACCTTCGACAGCAACTAATGAAAAACTGTTTTTT. Its translation is CASSPSTATNEKLFF. This rearrangement joins TRBV18 to TRBJ1-4; perhaps TRBD1 as D (5 bases). The germline V and J ends were trimmed by 3 bases and 0 bases, with 8 bases remaining between them. This CDR3 has 15 amino acids. The germline CDR1 and CDR2 sequences are KGHSH and LQKENI.

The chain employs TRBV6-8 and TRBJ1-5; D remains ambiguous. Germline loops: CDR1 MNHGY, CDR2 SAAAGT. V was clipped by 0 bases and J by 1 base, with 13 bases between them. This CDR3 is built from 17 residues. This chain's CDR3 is CASSYSTPDHSNQPQHF. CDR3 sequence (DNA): TGTGCCAGCAGTTACTCGACTCCAGACCACAGCAATCAGCCCCAGCATTTT.

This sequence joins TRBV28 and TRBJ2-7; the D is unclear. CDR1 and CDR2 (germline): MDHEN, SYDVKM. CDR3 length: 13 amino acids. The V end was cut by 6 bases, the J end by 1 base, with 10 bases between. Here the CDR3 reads CASSPGESYEQYF. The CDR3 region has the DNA TGTGCCAGCAGCCCCGGTGAGTCCTACGAGCAGTACTTC.

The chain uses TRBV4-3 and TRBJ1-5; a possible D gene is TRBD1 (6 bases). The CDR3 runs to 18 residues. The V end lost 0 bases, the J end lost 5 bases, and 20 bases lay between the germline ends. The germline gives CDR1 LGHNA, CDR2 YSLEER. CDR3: CASSQDRGWRGRHQPQHF. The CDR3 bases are TGCGCCAGCAGCCAAGATAGGGGGTGGAGGGGCCGCCATCAGCCCCAGCATTTT.

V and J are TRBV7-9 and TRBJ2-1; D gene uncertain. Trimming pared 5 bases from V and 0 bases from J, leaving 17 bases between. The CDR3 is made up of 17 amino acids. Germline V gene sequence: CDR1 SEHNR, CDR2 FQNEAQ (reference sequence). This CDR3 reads CASSGIDVVSSYNEQFF. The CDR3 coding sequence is TGTGCCAGCAGCGGAATTGACGTTGTCAGCTCCTACAATGAGCAGTTCTTC. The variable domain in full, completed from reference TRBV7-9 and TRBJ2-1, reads DTGVSQNPRHKITKRGQNVTFRCDPISEHNRLYWYRQTLGQGPEFLTYFQNEAQLEKSRLLSDRFSAERPKGSFSTLEIQRTEQGDSAMYLCASSGIDVVSSYNEQFFGPGTRLTVL.

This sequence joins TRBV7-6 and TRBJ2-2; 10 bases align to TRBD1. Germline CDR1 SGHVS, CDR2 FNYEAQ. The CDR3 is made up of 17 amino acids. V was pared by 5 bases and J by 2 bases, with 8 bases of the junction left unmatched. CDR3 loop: CASSPLTGGANTGELFF. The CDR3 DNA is TGTGCCAGCAGCCCGTTGACAGGGGGCGCAAACACCGGGGAGCTGTTTTTT. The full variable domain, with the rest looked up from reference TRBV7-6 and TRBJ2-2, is GAGVSQSPRYKVTKRGQDVALRCDPISGHVSLYWYRQALGQGPEFLTYFNYEAQQDKSGLPNDRFSAERPEGSISTLTIQRTEQRDSAMYRCASSPLTGGANTGELFFGEGSRLTVL.

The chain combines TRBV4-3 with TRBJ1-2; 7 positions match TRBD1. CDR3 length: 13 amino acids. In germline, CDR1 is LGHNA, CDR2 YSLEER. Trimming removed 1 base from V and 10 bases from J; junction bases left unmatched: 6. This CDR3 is CASSQVTGKDYTF. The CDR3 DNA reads TGCGCCAGCAGCCAAGTGACAGGGAAAGACTACACCTTC.

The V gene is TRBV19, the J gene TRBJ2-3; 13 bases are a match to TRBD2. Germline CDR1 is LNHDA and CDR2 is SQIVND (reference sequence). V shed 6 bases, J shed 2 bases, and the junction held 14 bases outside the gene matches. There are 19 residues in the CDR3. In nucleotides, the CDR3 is TGTGCCAGTAGCAAGAAGATCTGGACTAGCGGGAGCCACACAGATACGCAGTATTTT. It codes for CASSKKIWTSGSHTDTQYF.

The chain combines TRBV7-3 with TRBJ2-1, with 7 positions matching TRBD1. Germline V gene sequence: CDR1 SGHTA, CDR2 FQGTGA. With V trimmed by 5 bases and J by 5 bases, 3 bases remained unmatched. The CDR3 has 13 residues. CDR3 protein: CASSADRNNEQFF. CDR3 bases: TGTGCCAGCAGCGCGGACAGGAACAATGAGCAGTTCTTC.

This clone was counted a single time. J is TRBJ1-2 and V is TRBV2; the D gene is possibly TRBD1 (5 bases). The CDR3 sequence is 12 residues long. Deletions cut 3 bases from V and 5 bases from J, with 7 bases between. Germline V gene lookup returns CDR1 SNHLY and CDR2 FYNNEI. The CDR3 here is CASSDAGYGYTF. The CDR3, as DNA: TGTGCCAGCAGTGACGCAGGGTATGGCTACACCTTC.

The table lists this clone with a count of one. The CDR3 reads CASRLGLAGEYEQYF. The CDR3 nucleotides are TGCGCCAGCAGATTAGGACTAGCGGGAGAGTACGAGCAGTACTTC. The chain couples TRBV10-1 to TRBJ2-7; TRBD2 agrees at 13 bases. The germline gives CDR1 WNHNN, CDR2 SYGVQD (reference sequence). V was clipped by 6 bases and J by 4 bases; unmatched bases: 6. The CDR3 totals 15 residues.

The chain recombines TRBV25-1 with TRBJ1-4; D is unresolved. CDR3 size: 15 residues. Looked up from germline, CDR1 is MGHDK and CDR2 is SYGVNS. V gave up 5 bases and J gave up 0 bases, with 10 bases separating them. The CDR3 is CASSLTAATNEKLFF. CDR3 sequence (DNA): TGTGCCAGCAGTCTTACGGCTGCAACTAATGAAAAACTGTTTTTT.

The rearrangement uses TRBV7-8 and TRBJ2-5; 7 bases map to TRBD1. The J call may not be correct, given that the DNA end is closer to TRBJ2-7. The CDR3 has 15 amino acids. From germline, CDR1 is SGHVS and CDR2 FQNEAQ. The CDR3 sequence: CASSSTNTGAYEQYF. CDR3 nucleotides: TGTGCCAGCAGCTCGACCAATACAGGGGCCTACGAGCAGTACTTC.

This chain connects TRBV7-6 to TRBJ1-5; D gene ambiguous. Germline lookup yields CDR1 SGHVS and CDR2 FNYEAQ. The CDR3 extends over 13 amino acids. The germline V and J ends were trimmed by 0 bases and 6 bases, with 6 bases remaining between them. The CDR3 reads CASSLAGFQPQHF. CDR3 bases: TGTGCCAGCAGCTTAGCGGGGTTTCAGCCCCAGCATTTT.

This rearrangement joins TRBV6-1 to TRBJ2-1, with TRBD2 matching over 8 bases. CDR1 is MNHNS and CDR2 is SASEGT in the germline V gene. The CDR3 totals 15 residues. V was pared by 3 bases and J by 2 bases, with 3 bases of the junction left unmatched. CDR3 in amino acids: CASSEDGGAYNEQFF. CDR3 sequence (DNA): TGTGCCAGCAGTGAGGACGGGGGGGCCTACAATGAGCAGTTCTTC.

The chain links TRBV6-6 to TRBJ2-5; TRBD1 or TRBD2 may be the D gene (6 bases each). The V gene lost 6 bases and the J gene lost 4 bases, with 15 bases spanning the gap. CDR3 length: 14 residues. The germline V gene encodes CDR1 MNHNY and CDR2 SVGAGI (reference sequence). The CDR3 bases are TGTGCCAGCAGCCCCCGGAGGGGGTTAGAGACCCAGTACTTC. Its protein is CASSPRRGLETQYF.

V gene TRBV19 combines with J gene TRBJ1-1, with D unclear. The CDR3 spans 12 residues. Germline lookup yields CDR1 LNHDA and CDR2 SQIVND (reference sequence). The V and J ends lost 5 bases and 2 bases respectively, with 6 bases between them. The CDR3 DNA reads TGTGCCAGTAGTGCTATAAACACTGAAGCTTTCTTT. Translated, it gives CASSAINTEAFF.

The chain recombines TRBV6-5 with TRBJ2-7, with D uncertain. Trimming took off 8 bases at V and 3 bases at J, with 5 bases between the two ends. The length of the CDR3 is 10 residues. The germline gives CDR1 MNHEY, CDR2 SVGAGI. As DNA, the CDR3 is TGTGCCAGCGGCCTCTACGAGCAGTACTTC. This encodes CASGLYEQYF.